This TCR beta chain was recovered during a study of cytomegalovirus exposure and HLA in healthy donors. Study results and caveats: Some public TCRs appeared in many individuals, while most sequences were rare.

This CDR3 has 17 amino acids. Per the germline V gene, CDR1 is SEHNR and CDR2 is FQNEAQ (reference sequence). Healthy donors of bone marrow made up the group. Both 60 Vbeta primers and 13 Jbeta primers went into the PCR. The assay was immunoSEQ multiplex PCR, and TCRdb's table has in-frame clones only and misses some. The sample table includes tens of thousands of clones. About this clone itself: Antigen specificity is unknown.

Input material: PBMCs. The TCR sequence derives from a woman aged 55-75 years in good health and CMV-seronegative. J is TRBJ2-5 and V is TRBV7-9; TRBD2 is a possible D gene (7 bases). The last part of the DNA fits TRBJ2-7 better; the J call may be wrong. CDR3 sequence reads: CASSLPGVGGLNYEQYF. The CDR3 coding sequence is TGTGCCAGCAGCTTACCGGGTGTGGGGGGGCTAAACTACGAGCAGTACTTC.